Below are 26 T cell receptor beta chains sequenced from a single sample in a study of blood T cell repertoires in COVID-19. Libraries were prepared by immunoSEQ multiplex PCR; TCRdb keeps only in-frame clonotypes and omits some of them. Of 90,000 to 130,000 clones in the sample, roughly 86% were seen once. Sequencing was performed on peripheral blood. The receptors were gathered from a man between 35 and 55 years old with acute or convalescent COVID-19.

The chain combines TRBV30 with TRBJ2-3, with 12 bases that match TRBD2. This CDR3 region has 16 residues. J gave up 8 bases and V 0 bases, and 9 bases lay outside the gene matches. Germline values: CDR1 GTSNPN, CDR2 SVGIG (reference sequence). The CDR3 region has the DNA TGTGCCTGGAGTGTTAGACTAGCGGGAGTAATCGGTACGCAGTATTTT. Amino acid sequence: CAWSVRLAGVIGTQYF.

The J gene is TRBJ2-7, the V gene TRBV27; a weak D match, TRBD2 (6 bases). Trimming took off 2 bases at V and 3 bases at J, with 14 bases between the two ends. The CDR3 sequence is 15 residues long. CDR1 and CDR2 (germline): MNHEY, SMNVEV (reference sequence). CDR3 nucleotides: TGTGCCAGCAGTTTAGGGACTCGACATCACTACGAGCAGTACTTC. Translated, it gives CASSLGTRHHYEQYF.

The gene calls are TRBV10-1 and TRBJ1-1; the D gene is possibly TRBD1 (6 bases). Germline V CDR1 and CDR2: WNHNN, SYGVQD (reference sequence). V shed 6 bases and J shed 1 base, with 9 bases lying between them. The CDR3 is made up of 13 amino acids. The CDR3: CASRTGQNTEAFF. CDR3 in DNA: TGCGCCAGCAGGACGGGACAGAACACTGAAGCTTTCTTT.

This chain joins TRBV4-1 and TRBJ2-1, with TRBD1 identical over 10 bases. Germline trimming cut 3 bases from V and 9 bases from J; bases unmatched to any gene: 11. The CDR3 extends over 16 amino acids. Germline CDR1 is MGHRA and CDR2 is YSYEKL. CDR3 protein: CASSHPGQGFLSEQFF. In DNA form, the CDR3 reads TGCGCCAGCAGCCACCCGGGACAGGGGTTCTTAAGTGAGCAGTTCTTC.

This clone has a handful of counts. This rearrangement joins TRBV11-2 to TRBJ2-2, with D possibly matching TRBD2 (5 bases). V was cut by 0 bases and J by 5 bases, with 10 bases left in between. The CDR3 loop spans 15 amino acids. CDR1 is SGHAT and CDR2 is FQNNGV in the germline V gene. The CDR3 coding sequence is TGTGCCAGCAGCTTAGAGGGGTGGAGGACCGGGGAGCTGTTTTTT. Its translation: CASSLEGWRTGELFF. Full variable domain (missing parts from reference TRBV11-2 and TRBJ2-2): EAGVAQSPRYKIIEKRQSVAFWCNPISGHATLYWYQQILGQGPKLLIQFQNNGVVDDSQLPKDRFSAERLKGVDSTLKIQPAKLEDSAVYLCASSLEGWRTGELFFGEGSRLTVL.

CDR3 sequence: CASSEDWTGIYEQYF. DNA for the CDR3: TGTGCCAGCAGTGAAGACTGGACAGGGATATACGAGCAGTACTTC. The rearrangement joins TRBV6-1 to TRBJ2-7; TRBD1 aligns across 8 bases. CDR3 length equals 15 residues. Germline assignment: CDR1 MNHNS and CDR2 SASEGT. V trimming: 1 base; J trimming: 4 bases; junction bases outside the gene matches: 6.

The V gene is TRBV6-6, the J gene TRBJ2-1; D is perhaps TRBD1 (5 bases). Germline V lookup: CDR1 MNHNY, CDR2 SVGAGI (reference sequence). The CDR3 contains 16 residues. Trimming removed 8 bases at V and 1 base at J, with 18 bases between. CDR3 bases: TGTGCCAGCGGTCGAAGGACAATCGAGTCCTACAATGAGCAGTTCTTC. This sequence encodes CASGRRTIESYNEQFF.

A few counts support this clone. J is TRBJ1-4 and V is TRBV18, with D perhaps TRBD1 (6 bases). With 3 bases removed from V and 7 bases from J, the gap between germline ends came to 15 bases. Germline V CDR1 and CDR2: KGHSH, LQKENI. The CDR3 loop spans 15 amino acids. The CDR3 region is CASSPGPQGSEKLFF. CDR3 in DNA: TGTGCCAGCTCACCTGGGCCTCAGGGGAGTGAAAAACTGTTTTTT.

This chain uses TRBV14 with TRBJ2-7; possible D gene TRBD2, 6 bases. Germline CDR1 SGHDN, CDR2 FVKESK. Trimming left V 4 bases short and J 5 bases short, with 15 bases between. This CDR3 is built from 14 residues. This CDR3 reads CASSPGGAVHEQYF. CDR3 nucleotide sequence: TGTGCCAGCAGCCCCGGGGGTGCGGTCCACGAGCAGTACTTC.

This clone occurred a few times. The rearrangement links TRBV30 to TRBJ2-7, with D unresolved. V lost 2 bases and J lost 2, with 13 bases in between. Germline CDR1 and CDR2: GTSNPN and SVGIG (reference sequence). This CDR3 is 14 amino acids long. CDR3 bases: TGTGCCTGGAGTCGGCACAGTGAGCCCTACGAGCAGTACTTC. It specifies CAWSRHSEPYEQYF.

The chain is built from TRBV6-5 and TRBJ1-2; D is unclear. Germline V CDR1 and CDR2: MNHEY, SVGAGI. The CDR3 extends over 14 amino acids. The V end lost 0 bases, the J end lost 7 bases, and 12 bases lay between the germline ends. The CDR3 nucleotides are TGTGCCAGCAGTTACTCAGGCAGGAACGGTGGCTACACCTTC. Translating it yields CASSYSGRNGGYTF.

The rearrangement joins TRBV6-5 to TRBJ1-5; TRBD1 matches at 11 bases. The CDR3 is 15 residues long. The J segment lost 5 bases and the V segment lost 5 bases, leaving 5 bases of the junction unmatched. Germline V gene data show CDR1 as MNHEY and CDR2 as SVGAGI. CDR3 nucleotides: TGTGCCAGCAGTAGGACAGGGGGCAGGGATCAGCCCCAGCATTTT. This encodes CASSRTGGRDQPQHF.

The CDR3 is CARILGQGREKLFF. The DNA of the CDR3 is TGTGCCAGAATCCTGGGACAGGGCCGGGAAAAACTGTTTTTT. The chain recombines TRBV27 with TRBJ1-4; 9 nucleotides align to TRBD1. The CDR3 is 14 residues long. V trimming: 9 bases; J trimming: 8 bases; junction bases outside the gene matches: 10. The V gene's germline CDR1 is MNHEY and CDR2 SMNVEV (reference sequence).

The V and J genes are TRBV3-1 (or the pseudogene TRBV3-2) and TRBJ1-6; D is perhaps TRBD1 (6 bases). This CDR3 comprises 14 residues. Germline V gene data show CDR1 as LGHDT and CDR2 as YNNKEL (reference sequence). The ends were cut back, 5 bases at V and 7 bases at J, with 12 bases in the middle. CDR3 sequence reads: CASSIQGLNSPLHF. The CDR3 nucleotides read TGTGCCAGCAGCATACAGGGTCTCAATTCACCCCTCCACTTT.

The chain links TRBV29-1 to TRBJ1-2, with D tentatively TRBD1 (5 bases). Trimming pared 3 bases from V and 2 bases from J, leaving 31 bases between. Germline values: CDR1 SQVTM, CDR2 ANQGSEA. The CDR3 spans 20 residues. In DNA, the CDR3 is TGCAGCGTTGATCGACTAGCGACGTGGGGCATCGAGGGCCCCAACTATGGCTACACCTTC. Translated: CSVDRLATWGIEGPNYGYTF.

This clone has a single count. The chain joins TRBV7-3 to TRBJ2-7; TRBD1 aligns across 7 bases. CDR1 is SGHTA and CDR2 is FQGTGA in the germline V gene. V lost 2 bases to trimming and J lost 1 base; unmatched junction nucleotides: 2. The CDR3 length is 14 residues. The CDR3 region is CASSLGGQSYEQYF. Here the CDR3 DNA reads TGTGCCAGCAGCTTAGGGGGACAGTCCTACGAGCAGTACTTC.

The chain uses TRBV12-3 or TRBV12-4 and TRBJ1-1, with D unresolved. V was cut by 7 bases and J by 5 bases, with 11 bases left in between. There are 12 residues in the CDR3. The CDR3 sequence is CASTGGETEAFF. CDR3 nucleotides: TGTGCCAGCACGGGCGGGGAAACTGAAGCTTTCTTT.

The chain combines TRBV7-8 with TRBJ2-7; TRBD2 might be the D (5 bases). The CDR3 consists of 14 residues. The germline V and J ends were trimmed by 5 bases and 2 bases, with 13 bases remaining between them. Germline-derived CDR1 and CDR2 are SGHVS and FQNEAQ. The chain's CDR3 is CASSLPGEPYEQYF. CDR3 in DNA: TGTGCCAGCAGCCTTCCCGGGGAACCCTACGAGCAGTACTTC.

The chain employs TRBV11-2 and TRBJ2-3, with TRBD2 matching over 9 bases. Looked up from germline, CDR1 is SGHAT and CDR2 is FQNNGV. The trim removed 6 bases at V and 3 bases at J, leaving 7 bases unmatched. The CDR3 loop spans 15 amino acids. CDR3 sequence (DNA): TGTGCCAGCAGGATAGGTAGCGGGGGAACAGATACGCAGTATTTT. Translation gives CASRIGSGGTDTQYF.

The rearrangement joins TRBV13 to TRBJ2-7; D is perhaps TRBD1 (5 bases). V was pared by 2 bases and J by 4 bases, with 12 bases between. The CDR3 sequence is 14 residues long. Germline V CDR1 and CDR2: PRHDT, FYEKMQ (reference sequence). DNA of the CDR3: TGTGCCAGCAGCTTATCCGCAGGGCTTTACGAGCAGTACTTC. Residues: CASSLSAGLYEQYF.

There are a few counts of this clone. The V and J genes are TRBV6-1 and TRBJ2-3; D gene uncertain. Germline V gene sequence: CDR1 MNHNS, CDR2 SASEGT. The CDR3 has 14 amino acids. Trimming took off 3 bases at V and 2 bases at J, with 9 bases between the two ends. The CDR3, as DNA: TGTGCCAGCAGTGAGCAGGCCCACACAGATACGCAGTATTTT. Translating it yields CASSEQAHTDTQYF.

The J gene is TRBJ1-5, the V gene TRBV30; 7 bases line up with TRBD1. This CDR3 comprises 15 residues. Germline V gives CDR1 GTSNPN, CDR2 SVGIG (reference sequence). V dropped 5 bases and J dropped 6; count of bases not matched to a gene: 13. The CDR3 region has the DNA TGTGCCTGGGCCCCCTTAGACGCAGGGGGTCAGCCCCAGCATTTT. Protein product: CAWAPLDAGGQPQHF.

CDR3 loop: CASSLLGLAGGIAKNIQYF. The DNA of the CDR3 is TGTGCCAGCAGTCTGCTGGGACTAGCGGGGGGGATAGCCAAAAACATTCAGTACTTC. J is TRBJ2-4 and V is TRBV6-2 or TRBV6-3, with 16 bases lining up with TRBD2. CDR3 length equals 19 residues. V trimming: 5 bases; J trimming: 0 bases; junction bases outside the gene matches: 7. The germline V gene encodes CDR1 MNHEY and CDR2 SVGEGT.

The rearrangement links TRBV7-2 to TRBJ1-3; 9 bases line up with TRBD1. CDR1 SGHTA and CDR2 FQGNSA come from the germline V gene. The CDR3 is 15 amino acids. Losses at the gene ends were 3 bases for V and 4 bases for J; bases not matched to a gene: 4. The CDR3 sequence: CASSFGQGTGNTIYF. DNA for the CDR3: TGTGCCAGCAGCTTCGGACAGGGGACGGGAAACACCATATATTTT.

The V and J genes are TRBV19 and TRBJ1-2; 7 nucleotides match TRBD1. V lost 9 bases, J lost 2 bases, and 6 bases stayed unmatched. Looked up from germline, CDR1 is LNHDA and CDR2 is SQIVND (reference sequence). CDR3 length: 13 amino acids. CDR3 amino acids: CASTLDRNYGYTF. DNA of the CDR3: TGTGCCAGCACTCTGGACAGGAACTATGGCTACACCTTC.

J is TRBJ1-2 and V is TRBV6-6; D may be TRBD1 (5 bases). V dropped 2 bases and J dropped 7 bases, with 8 bases sitting between them. Germline CDR1 reads MNHNY; CDR2 reads SVGAGI (reference sequence). The CDR3 is made up of 12 amino acids. CDR3 region: CASSYGALGYTF. The CDR3 DNA reads as TGTGCCAGCAGTTACGGGGCTCTTGGCTACACCTTC.